One and the same sample provided the 26 T cell receptor beta chains below, sequenced in a study of cytomegalovirus exposure and HLA in healthy donors. The PCR was carried out with 60 Vbeta primers and 13 Jbeta primers. Assay: immunoSEQ multiplex PCR; the TCRdb copy retains only in-frame clones and omits some. There are roughly 240,000 clones in the sample; around 78% occur only once, and about 0.45% lies in the top ten. Sequencing was performed on PBMCs. These receptor sequences come from a boy aged 5-17 years in good health and CMV-seronegative.

The rearrangement links TRBV19 to TRBJ1-2; D gene ambiguous. Germline CDR1 and CDR2: LNHDA and SQIVND (reference sequence). V was shortened by 0 bases and J by 8 bases, with 7 bases between the two germline ends. This CDR3 comprises 12 residues. The CDR3 region is CASSIDWSGYTF. As DNA, the CDR3 is TGTGCCAGTAGTATAGATTGGAGCGGCTACACCTTC. The full variable domain, its missing parts supplied by reference TRBV19 and TRBJ1-2, is DGGITQSPKYLFRKEGQNVTLSCEQNLNHDAMYWYRQDPGQGLRLIYYSQIVNDFQKGDIAEGYSVSREKKESFPLTVTSAQKNPTAFYLCASSIDWSGYTFGSGTRLTVV.

CDR3 loop: CASSWWTGHNYGYTF. CDR3 DNA: TGTGCCAGCAGCTGGTGGACAGGGCATAACTATGGCTACACCTTC. The chain employs TRBV5-6 and TRBJ1-2, with 8 bases identical to TRBD1. Germline V gene data show CDR1 as SGHDT and CDR2 as YYEEEE. The CDR3 has 15 amino acids. Trimming at V came to 3 bases and at J to 1 base, leaving 5 bases not matched to a gene.

V gene TRBV15 combines with J gene TRBJ1-5; D not certain. The V and J ends lost 1 base and 1 base respectively, with 5 bases between them. The V gene's germline CDR1 is LNHNV and CDR2 YYDKDF (reference sequence). The CDR3 runs to 14 residues. The chain's CDR3 is CATSRGGSNQPQHF. CDR3 sequence (DNA): TGTGCCACCAGCAGAGGAGGGAGCAATCAGCCCCAGCATTTT.

The chain employs TRBV9 and TRBJ2-3; a possible D gene is TRBD2 (6 bases). The germline V gene encodes CDR1 SGDLS and CDR2 YYNGEE. V was trimmed by 5 bases and J by 0 bases, leaving 10 bases between them. The CDR3 totals 14 residues. The CDR3 here is CASSRSGSTDTQYF. CDR3 DNA: TGTGCCAGCAGTCGGAGCGGGAGCACAGATACGCAGTATTTT.

This rearrangement joins TRBV30 to TRBJ1-4; D not certain. The V end was cut by 0 bases, the J end by 4 bases, with 9 bases between. CDR3 length: 14 residues. CDR1 and CDR2 from the germline V gene are GTSNPN and SVGIG (reference sequence). Written as DNA, the CDR3 is TGTGCCTGGAGTGTCGGTCCGGGTAATGAAAAACTGTTTTTT. Protein product: CAWSVGPGNEKLFF. Full variable domain (outside the CDR3, taken from reference TRBV30 and TRBJ1-4): SQTIHQWPATLVQPVGSPLSLECTVEGTSNPNLYWYRQAAGRGLQLLFYSVGIGQISSEVPQNLSASRPQDRQFILSSKKLLLSDSGFYLCAWSVGPGNEKLFFGSGTQLSVL.

The chain recombines TRBV7-9 with TRBJ2-3; 9 bases are shared with TRBD2. Germline values: CDR1 SEHNR, CDR2 FQNEAQ (reference sequence). Unmatched junction bases numbered 4, after V lost 2 bases and J lost 1 base. This CDR3 region has 16 residues. CDR3 sequence reads: CASSLRRTSGTDTQYF. In DNA, the CDR3 is TGTGCCAGCAGCTTACGTCGGACTAGCGGCACAGATACGCAGTATTTT. Supplemented by reference TRBV7-9 and TRBJ2-3, the full variable domain reads DTGVSQNPRHKITKRGQNVTFRCDPISEHNRLYWYRQTLGQGPEFLTYFQNEAQLEKSRLLSDRFSAERPKGSFSTLEIQRTEQGDSAMYLCASSLRRTSGTDTQYFGPGTRLTVL.

The chain recombines TRBV5-4 with TRBJ2-5, with D perhaps matching TRBD1 (6 bases). The J call could be wrong; TRBJ2-7 is a better fit for the DNA end. The CDR3 consists of 14 residues. CDR1 SGHNT and CDR2 YYREEE come from the germline V gene (reference sequence). CDR3 in DNA: TGTGCCAGCAGCCGGGGCGCAGGGGTCGACGAGCAGTACTTC. Translated: CASSRGAGVDEQYF.

This sequence joins TRBV7-9 and TRBJ1-2; D possibly corresponds to TRBD1 (5 bases). Trimming removed 0 bases at V and 6 bases at J, with 11 bases between. The CDR3 spans 14 residues. CDR1 is SEHNR, CDR2 FQNEAQ, per germline (reference sequence). The CDR3 region is CASSLAPGTDGYTF. The CDR3 bases are TGTGCCAGCAGCTTAGCGCCAGGGACTGATGGCTACACCTTC.

The chain recombines TRBV28 with TRBJ1-2; D is unresolved. CDR3 length equals 17 residues. V dropped 10 bases and J dropped 0 bases, with 24 bases sitting between them. Germline V lookup: CDR1 MDHEN, CDR2 SYDVKM. CDR3 residues: CATRTRGLLTTNYGYTF. Written as DNA, the CDR3 is TGTGCCACTAGGACCCGCGGACTACTTACCACTAACTATGGCTACACCTTC.

The chain employs TRBV19 and TRBJ1-1; no clear D. CDR1 and CDR2 from the germline V gene are LNHDA and SQIVND (reference sequence). The CDR3 extends over 14 amino acids. The V gene lost 0 bases and the J gene lost 3 bases, with 8 bases spanning the gap. The CDR3 spells CASSIDLEDTEAFF. The CDR3 DNA reads as TGTGCCAGTAGTATAGATCTTGAGGACACTGAAGCTTTCTTT.

The rearrangement uses TRBV4-1 and TRBJ2-7; tentatively, D is TRBD1 (5 bases). The ends were cut back, 0 bases at V and 5 bases at J, with 11 bases in the middle. Per the germline V gene, CDR1 is MGHRA and CDR2 is YSYEKL. This CDR3 region has 14 residues. CDR3 residues: CASSQEYRGHEQYF. The CDR3 DNA reads as TGCGCCAGCAGCCAAGAGTATAGGGGCCACGAGCAGTACTTC.

The rearrangement joins TRBV6-1 to TRBJ2-7, with 10 bases fitting TRBD1. The CDR3 consists of 16 residues. The germline gives CDR1 MNHNS, CDR2 SASEGT. V shed 0 bases and J 3 bases; nucleotides not matched to a gene: 5. The CDR3 DNA is TGTGCCAGCAGTGAAGCAGCGGGACAGGGGAGCTACGAGCAGTACTTC. This codes for CASSEAAGQGSYEQYF.

The CDR3 protein is CASSAGQGEKLFF. The CDR3 DNA is TGTGCCAGCAGCGCCGGACAAGGGGAAAAACTGTTTTTT. V is TRBV7-9 and J is TRBJ1-4, with D possibly matching TRBD1 (5 bases). Germline CDR1 is SEHNR and CDR2 is FQNEAQ (reference sequence). The CDR3 has 13 amino acids. The ends were cut back, 5 bases at V and 8 bases at J, with 12 bases in the middle. Full variable domain (outside the CDR3, taken from reference TRBV7-9 and TRBJ1-4): DTGVSQNPRHKITKRGQNVTFRCDPISEHNRLYWYRQTLGQGPEFLTYFQNEAQLEKSRLLSDRFSAERPKGSFSTLEIQRTEQGDSAMYLCASSAGQGEKLFFGSGTQLSVL.

The genes are TRBV6-5 and TRBJ1-2; D perhaps matches TRBD1 (5 bases). Per germline, CDR1 MNHEY and CDR2 SVGAGI. The CDR3 runs to 13 residues. The V end was cut by 5 bases, the J end by 3 bases, with 10 bases between. CDR3 sequence (DNA): TGTGCCAGCAGTACCAGGGCACACTATGGCTACACCTTC. Its translation: CASSTRAHYGYTF.

The chain couples TRBV27 to TRBJ1-1; 7 bases line up with TRBD1. Germline loops: CDR1 MNHEY, CDR2 SMNVEV (reference sequence). The junction had 4 bases not matched to a gene; V was cut back by 5 bases and J by 1 base. This CDR3 is built from 14 residues. Written as DNA, the CDR3 is TGTGCCAGCAGTCGTCGGGACAGGAACACTGAAGCTTTCTTT. Amino acids: CASSRRDRNTEAFF.

Remarks on this clone: The identical CDR3 is also encoded by other nucleotide sequences in the sample. J is TRBJ1-1 and V is TRBV9; D might be TRBD1 (6 bases). This CDR3 comprises 13 residues. Germline CDR1 and CDR2: SGDLS and YYNGEE. Trimming shortened V by 3 bases and J by 1 base, and 7 bases separated the two germline ends. CDR3 sequence reads: CASSATGNTEAFF. DNA of the CDR3: TGTGCCAGCAGCGCGACAGGGAACACTGAAGCTTTCTTT.

The gene calls are TRBV30 and TRBJ2-1; a weak D match, TRBD2 (6 bases). V was pared by 1 base and J by 7 bases, with 11 bases between. Germline V gives CDR1 GTSNPN, CDR2 SVGIG (reference sequence). The CDR3 is 13 amino acids. The CDR3, as DNA: TGTGCCTGGAGTGGACTAGAAACTAATGAGCAGTTCTTC. Its protein product is CAWSGLETNEQFF.

The chain employs TRBV19 and TRBJ1-5; 7 bases are shared with TRBD1. There are 14 residues in the CDR3. J lost 11 bases, V lost 5 bases, and 12 bases had no gene match. Germline values: CDR1 LNHDA, CDR2 SQIVND (reference sequence). The CDR3 sequence: CASSLGKPRGSQHF. CDR3 nucleotides: TGTGCCAGTAGTTTGGGGAAACCCAGGGGGTCCCAGCATTTT.

The V and J genes are TRBV5-1 and TRBJ2-5; 9 bases line up with TRBD1. Germline-derived CDR1 and CDR2 are SGHRS and YFSETQ. CDR3 length: 15 residues. With V trimmed by 4 bases and J by 4 bases, 8 bases remained unmatched. In nucleotides, the CDR3 is TGCGCCAGCAGCCCGGGGACAGGGCTAACAGAGACCCAGTACTTC. Translated, it gives CASSPGTGLTETQYF.

V and J are TRBV19 and TRBJ1-6, with D tentatively TRBD1 (5 bases). The CDR3 is made up of 16 amino acids. Germline V lookup: CDR1 LNHDA, CDR2 SQIVND (reference sequence). Trimming removed 0 bases from V and 7 bases from J, with 13 bases in between. The CDR3 DNA follows: TGTGCCAGTAGTATAGATCTGGCAGGGTCGAATTCACCCCTCCACTTT. Its translation is CASSIDLAGSNSPLHF.

The CDR3 spells CASSLAGRESYNEQFF. The CDR3 DNA reads as TGCGCCAGCAGCTTGGCCGGCAGGGAATCCTACAATGAGCAGTTCTTC. The V and J genes are TRBV5-1 and TRBJ2-1, with D perhaps TRBD1 (5 bases). Germline CDR1 is SGHRS and CDR2 is YFSETQ. The V gene lost 0 bases and the J gene lost 1 base, with 11 bases spanning the gap. There are 16 residues in the CDR3.

This clone was counted only a few times. This rearrangement joins TRBV2 to TRBJ2-1; 12 bases map to TRBD2. Losses at the gene ends were 6 bases for V and 9 bases for J; bases not matched to a gene: 6. Per the germline V gene, CDR1 is SNHLY and CDR2 is FYNNEI. The CDR3 totals 14 residues. CDR3 protein: CASSGLAGIGEQFF. DNA of the CDR3: TGTGCCAGCAGCGGACTAGCGGGGATTGGTGAGCAGTTCTTC. The variable domain in full, completed from reference TRBV2 and TRBJ2-1, reads EPEVTQTPSHQVTQMGQEVILRCVPISNHLYFYWYRQILGQKVEFLVSFYNNEISEKSEIFDDQFSVERPDGSNFTLKIRSTKLEDSAMYFCASSGLAGIGEQFFGPGTRLTVL.

The chain is built from TRBV5-1 and TRBJ2-1, with 7 bases lining up with TRBD2. V shed 4 bases and J 7 bases; nucleotides not matched to a gene: 20. CDR1 is SGHRS and CDR2 is YFSETQ in the germline V gene. The CDR3 runs to 18 residues. CDR3 sequence reads: CASSKGGRPIRCCNEQFF. CDR3 in DNA: TGCGCCAGCAGCAAGGGAGGGCGTCCCATTCGGTGCTGTAATGAGCAGTTCTTC.

The gene calls are TRBV5-5 and TRBJ1-3; 8 bases agree with TRBD1. The CDR3 loop spans 18 amino acids. The germline V gene has CDR1 SGHKS and CDR2 YYEKEE (reference sequence). The ends lost 0 bases at V and 0 bases at J; junction bases unmatched: 8. The CDR3 DNA reads as TGTGCCAGCAGCTTGGGGGCAGGGGGCTTCTCCTCTGGAAACACCATATATTTT. This translates into CASSLGAGGFSSGNTIYF.

The chain employs TRBV13 and TRBJ1-1; D unclear. CDR1 and CDR2 (germline): PRHDT, FYEKMQ (reference sequence). V gave up 1 base and J gave up 3 bases, with 9 bases separating them. The CDR3 runs to 14 residues. CDR3 sequence: CASSLAPVDTEAFF. The CDR3 DNA reads as TGTGCCAGCAGCTTAGCGCCAGTCGACACTGAAGCTTTCTTT.

The chain is built from TRBV19 and TRBJ2-2; tentative D call: TRBD2 (6 bases). Deletions cut 0 bases from V and 5 bases from J, with 13 bases between. The CDR3 totals 16 residues. Per the germline V gene, CDR1 is LNHDA and CDR2 is SQIVND (reference sequence). The CDR3 region has the DNA TGTGCCAGTAGTATAGATCTAGCGAGAGCGACCGGGGAGCTGTTTTTT. It translates to CASSIDLARATGELFF.